A selection of T cell receptor beta chains follows, all from one sample in a study of T cells in Graves' hyperthyroidism and ophthalmopathy. TCRdb processed the multiplex PCR reads anew with MiXCR; each CDR3 protein has one entry. In the table there are hundreds of thousands of distinct CDR3 sequences, 15% to 19% of which are singletons. Sequenced sample: blood. These receptor sequences come from a woman younger than 35 with Graves' hyperthyroidism. CDR3s include the opening cysteine and the closing phenylalanine or tryptophan. Each record gives: J gene, CDR3 length, V gene, clone size, CDR3 protein. Clone size, where shown, is once, few, many, or a class for clones that have expanded.

TRBJ1-2	16	TRBV27	many	CASSPDFQPGNYGYTF
TRBJ2-7	18	TRBV7-9	-	CASSYGTGSSSVSYEQYF
TRBJ2-5	15	TRBV5-1	few	CASSRSGAPQETQYF
TRBJ2-1	14	TRBV5-1	many	CASTGGGTYNEQFF
TRBJ2-1	14	TRBV7-9	many	CASSLYTGGIEQFF
TRBJ2-7	13	TRBV6-1	few	CASSHGTSIEQYF
TRBJ2-5	15	TRBV5-1	-	CASSFRAAPGETQYF
TRBJ2-7	15	TRBV5-8	many	CASSLRQGVPYEQYF
TRBJ2-5	14	TRBV6-5	many	CASSYTRQGGNQYF
TRBJ2-7	15	TRBV28	-	CASSLPVSVSYEQYF
TRBJ1-2	12	TRBV28	many	CASKAQSYGYTF
TRBJ2-3	16	TRBV3-1	many	CASSQLQERASDTQYF
TRBJ2-2	18	TRBV5-1	few	CASSLLFSWTGNTGELFF
TRBJ1-2	13	TRBV7-9	many	CASSPRVSYGYTF
TRBJ2-5	18	TRBV13	many	CASSLRARLAGGGETQYF
TRBJ2-7	15	TRBV3-1	-	CASSQEGAASYEQYF
TRBJ1-5	16	TRBV20-1	many	CSASPSEGERNQPQHF
TRBJ1-1	12	TRBV30	many	CAWSAGTGEAFF
TRBJ2-3	13	TRBV28	few	CASSESGGDTQYF
TRBJ2-5	11	TRBV2	many	CASRGGETQYF
TRBJ1-1	14	TRBV7-9	-	CASSFSTGYTEAFF
TRBJ2-2	15	TRBV7-2	many	CASSLSTTFTGELFF
TRBJ2-2	17	TRBV6-1	-	CASSRFRGLSNTGELFF
TRBJ2-7	14	TRBV4-1	few	CASSQSVHGYEQYF
TRBJ2-7	17	TRBV7-3	many	CASSRDPRDYGNYEQYF
TRBJ2-7	12	TRBV29-1	many	CSAGERTYEQYF
TRBJ2-7	13	TRBV4-1	many	CASSHASKDEQYF
TRBJ1-5	13	TRBV6-1	many	CASSRPLDQPQHF
TRBJ2-1	17	TRBV20-1	many	CSASRAPGQGAANEQFF
TRBJ2-6	16	TRBV24-1	few	CATSPGILSGANVLTF
TRBJ1-2	13	TRBV6-1	many	CASSKTAQGGYTF
TRBJ2-1	13	TRBV5-5	few	CASSRNSYNEQFF
TRBJ2-6	17	TRBV6-1	few	CASSRRGPHSGANVLTF
TRBJ1-2	12	TRBV10-3	many	CATEGQGVGYTF
TRBJ2-5	14	TRBV6-6	-	CASSYSRTSEAQYF
TRBJ2-1	15	TRBV19	few	CASSIGTSFRNEQFF
TRBJ1-2	15	TRBV7-9	-	CASSRVQGAWYGYTF
TRBJ1-5	14	TRBV7-2	-	CASSPFSPPGAQHF
TRBJ1-3	15	TRBV7-6	-	CASSLGDDSGNTIYF
TRBJ1-5	13	TRBV19	few	CASSMTGEQPQHF
TRBJ2-7	17	TRBV2	-	CASSEDMISLLDYEQYF
TRBJ2-3	14	TRBV20-1	many	CSAGYSGGTDTQYF
TRBJ2-5	14	TRBV7-3	many	CASSPGGGRETQYF